This T cell receptor beta chain was obtained from a study of T cells after posttransplantation cyclophosphamide. Germline V gene lookup returns CDR1 LNHDA and CDR2 SQIVND (reference sequence). With 5 bases removed from V and 7 bases from J, the gap between germline ends came to 5 bases. The CDR3 runs 11 residues. Some clones are missing from TCRdb's copy, which holds only in-frame ones; the method was immunoSEQ multiplex PCR. The repertoire holds about 47,000 clones, with 85% to 95% as singletons. The source of this sequence is a woman aged 50 to 65 in good health and a related stem cell transplant donor. The J gene is TRBJ2-2, the V gene TRBV19; D remains unclear. Sequencing input: PBMCs. The CDR3 region has the DNA TGTGCCAGTAGTTCAGACGGGGAGCTGTTTTTT. Its translation: CASSSDGELFF.